The clone carrying this TCR beta chain appeared a few times. These data are taken from a study of T-cell reconstitution after alpha-beta-depleted transplantation in children. Researchers prepared the TCRbeta library using unique molecular identifiers, the study reports. TCRdb reprocessed the PCR reads via MiXCR and lists one record per CDR3 protein. The sample lists approximately 400,000 distinct CDR3 sequences; 11% were seen once. V was clipped by 4 bases and J by 6 bases, with 29 bases between them. Germline CDR1 is DFQATT and CDR2 is SNEGSKA (reference sequence). This CDR3 has 18 residues. The clonotype comes from a human donor who donated a stem cell graft to a child with acute myeloid leukemia. The specimen comprised PBMCs from the stem cell graft donor, sampled from the stem cell graft. This chain connects TRBV20-1 to TRBJ2-3; a weak D match, TRBD2 (6 bases). The CDR3 sequence: CSAILGSGVVPLLDTQYF. CDR3 DNA sequence: TGCAGTGCTATCCTCGGGTCGGGAGTGGTCCCTTTGCTCGATACGCAGTATTTT.